This TCR beta chain was recovered during a study of T cell repertoires in cytomegalovirus infection. The wider study: Well-studied HLA-B-restricted epitopes and recently identified HLA-C-restricted epitopes of CMV were both used in the study. Public TCR beta signature analysis indicated the presence of both CMV infection and matching HLA type.

TCRdb processed the reads anew with MiXCR; each CDR3 protein has one entry. The sample has 750,000 to 900,000 distinct CDR3 sequences, almost 30% seen once; the top ten hold 10% to 15%. Between the trimmed V and J ends, which lost 10 bases and 0 bases, there was a span of 10 bases. CDR3 length equals 12 residues. Germline CDR1 reads SNHLY; CDR2 reads FYNNEI. To note about this clonotype: Its antigen is currently unknown.

Study-level points and caveats: CMV carriers having the relevant HLA were flagged by cumulative public TCR beta family frequency. HLA-C-restricted CMV-specific TCR beta clonotypes prevailed in the ex vivo response.

The origin of this receptor is a human donor in good health (CMV status not recorded). Some clones in this sample may be carry-over from other donors' samples. The material sequenced was cultured CD8+ T cells from PBMCs, taken from culture after CMV antigen stimulation. The V and J genes are TRBV2 and TRBJ2-7; tentatively, D is TRBD1 (5 bases). CDR3 nucleotides: TGTGCCACAAGACAGAGCTCCTACGAGCAGTACTTC. Translating gives CATRQSSYEQYF. Full variable domain (missing parts from reference TRBV2 and TRBJ2-7): EPEVTQTPSHQVTQMGQEVILRCVPISNHLYFYWYRQILGQKVEFLVSFYNNEISEKSEIFDDQFSVERPDGSNFTLKIRSTKLEDSAMYFCATRQSSYEQYFGPGTRLTVT.